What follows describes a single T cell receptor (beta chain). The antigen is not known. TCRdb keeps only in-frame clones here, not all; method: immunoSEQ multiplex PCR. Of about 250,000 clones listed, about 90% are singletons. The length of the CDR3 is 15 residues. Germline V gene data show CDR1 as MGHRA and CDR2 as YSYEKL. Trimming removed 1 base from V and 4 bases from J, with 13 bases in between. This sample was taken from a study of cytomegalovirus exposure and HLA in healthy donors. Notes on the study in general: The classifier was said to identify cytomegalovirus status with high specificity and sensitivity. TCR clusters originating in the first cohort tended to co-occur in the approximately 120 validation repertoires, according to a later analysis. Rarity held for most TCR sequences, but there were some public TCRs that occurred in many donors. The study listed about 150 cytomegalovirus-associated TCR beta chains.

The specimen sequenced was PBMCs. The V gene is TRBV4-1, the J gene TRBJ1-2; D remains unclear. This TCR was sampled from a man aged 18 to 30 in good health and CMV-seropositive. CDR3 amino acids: CASSQVGDITYGYTF. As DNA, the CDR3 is TGCGCCAGCAGCCAAGTAGGTGACATCACCTATGGCTACACCTTC.